One sample yielded the 8 T cell receptor beta chains listed below, sequenced in a study of CD8 T cells in ankylosing spondylitis. Study-level findings and limits: Typical of ankylosing spondylitis blood, it appeared, was a TCR beta motif of fewer than ten highly homologous variants.

MiXCR, run by TCRdb on the 5' RACE reads, gives a single entry per CDR3 protein. Of about 510,000 distinct CDR3 sequences in the sample, approximately 5.3% were seen once. What these receptors recognize is not known. Specimen: blood, either unsorted or a sorted T cell fraction (not recorded which). Receptors were obtained from a male donor with ankylosing spondylitis.

This clonotype was recorded at least ten times. V is TRBV6-5 and J is TRBJ1-1; D is possibly TRBD1 (5 bases). The V end was cut by 0 bases, the J end by 7 bases, with 15 bases between. The CDR3 has 15 amino acids. Germline assignment: CDR1 MNHEY and CDR2 SVGAGI. In nucleotides, the CDR3 is TGTGCCAGCAGTTACTCGATCTCCGGGACGTATGAAGCTTTCTTT. This gives the protein CASSYSISGTYEAFF.

Ten or more counts support this clonotype. This chain uses TRBV6-2 or TRBV6-3 with TRBJ1-1; D is unclear. V lost 6 bases and J lost 1, with 15 bases in between. The CDR3 runs 15 residues. Germline CDR1 MNHEY, CDR2 SVGEGT. The CDR3 DNA follows: TGTGCCAGCAGGCCCCCGGGATTTGCGAACACTGAAGCTTTCTTT. This codes for CASRPPGFANTEAFF.

The table lists this clonotype with a few counts. The V gene is TRBV6-2 or TRBV6-3, the J gene TRBJ2-1; D remains unclear. Trimming stripped 2 bases from V and 4 bases from J, with 12 bases between. Germline V CDR1 and CDR2: MNHEY, SVGEGT. The CDR3 sequence is 15 residues long. DNA for the CDR3: TGTGCCAGCAGTTACGGATCACGGTGGTACAATGAGCAGTTCTTC. Translation: CASSYGSRWYNEQFF.

This clonotype was recorded many times. The V call is TRBV12-3 or TRBV12-4, the J call TRBJ2-7; D uncertain. Trimming left V 3 bases short and J 9 bases short, with 18 bases between. This CDR3 has 14 residues. The CDR3 DNA reads TGTGCCAGCAGTTTTGGTTGGAATGCTCCGGTGCAGTACTTC. Its protein product is CASSFGWNAPVQYF.

This clonotype was recorded many times. This rearrangement joins TRBV24-1 to TRBJ2-3; 7 nucleotides match TRBD2. Germline-derived CDR1 and CDR2 are KGHDR and SFDVKD. This CDR3 is built from 16 residues. The V gene end was trimmed by 3 bases and the J gene end by 2 bases; junction bases not matched to a gene: 7. The CDR3 bases are TGTGCCACCAGTGATCCCGGGAGGACGGACACAGATACGCAGTATTTT. Translating gives CATSDPGRTDTDTQYF.

This clonotype turned up a few times. The V call is TRBV6-2 or TRBV6-3, the J call TRBJ2-7, with D uncertain. CDR1 MNHEY and CDR2 SVGEGT come from the germline V gene. This CDR3 region has 13 residues. The V gene lost 6 bases and the J gene lost 2 bases, with 11 bases spanning the gap. The CDR3 here is CASSRKAAYEQYF. CDR3 bases: TGTGCCAGCAGCCGCAAGGCCGCCTACGAGCAGTACTTC.

This clonotype was seen at least ten times. The chain joins TRBV6-1 to TRBJ2-5, with TRBD1 as a possible D gene (5 bases). In germline, CDR1 is MNHNS, CDR2 SASEGT. The CDR3 covers 14 residues. V was clipped by 6 bases and J by 0 bases, with 11 bases between them. CDR3 nucleotide sequence: TGTGCCAGCAGCTCCCAGGGTGACCAAGAGACCCAGTACTTC. Residues: CASSSQGDQETQYF.

The genes are TRBV4-1 and TRBJ2-3; no clear D. CDR3 length: 17 amino acids. Germline V gene data show CDR1 as MGHRA and CDR2 as YSYEKL. V was cut by 0 bases and J by 2 bases, with 15 bases left in between. The CDR3 reads CASSQEGLPIITDTQYF. CDR3 sequence (DNA): TGCGCCAGCAGCCAAGAAGGCCTCCCAATAATCACAGATACGCAGTATTTT.